This T cell receptor beta chain derives from a study of T cell responses to AZD1222 COVID-19 vaccine. Across the whole study: Second doses at about 4 or about 12 weeks were pooled.

Germline V CDR1 and CDR2: SGHRS, YFSETQ. The ends lost 0 bases at V and 4 bases at J; junction bases unmatched: 1. The CDR3 has 15 residues. Note on this clone: Its specificity is not known.

Using immunoSEQ multiplex PCR, the repertoire was profiled, and TCRdb retains in-frame clones only, with some absent. The sample records approximately 100,000 clones, more than 75% being singletons. General observations from the study: With two AZD1222 doses given, Spike-specific TCR breadth and depth both rose.

The chain links TRBV5-1 to TRBJ2-1, with 10 bases aligning to TRBD2. This clonotype was obtained from an adult in good health. The material sequenced was peripheral blood, taken on day 0 of AZD1222 vaccination. CDR3 sequence: CASSLELAGYNEQFF. In nucleotides, the CDR3 is TGCGCCAGCAGCTTGGAACTAGCGGGGTACAATGAGCAGTTCTTC. The complete variable domain, with remaining parts taken from reference TRBV5-1 and TRBJ2-1, reads KAGVTQTPRYLIKTRGQQVTLSCSPISGHRSVSWYQQTPGQGLQFLFEYFSETQRNKGNFPGRFSGRQFSNSRSEMNVSTLELGDSALYLCASSLELAGYNEQFFGPGTRLTVL.